In its sample, the clone carrying this TCR beta chain was seen a few times. This entry comes from a study of blood T cell repertoires in COVID-19. Study details: Sources were T cells, B-cell-depleted T cells, or PBMCs; the material itself was cDNA or gDNA.

This table comes from immunoSEQ multiplex PCR, and its TCRdb copy is limited to in-frame clones, with some not included. Of about 170,000 clones in the sample, roughly 84% were seen once. Germline-derived CDR1 and CDR2 are SGHVS and FQNEAQ. The V and J ends lost 4 bases and 4 bases respectively, with 8 bases between them. The CDR3 contains 12 residues. The source is an elderly woman with active or convalescent COVID-19. Source material: peripheral blood. The V and J genes are TRBV7-8 and TRBJ2-7, with TRBD1 as a possible D gene (6 bases). The CDR3 DNA reads TGTGCCAGCAGCTCCGGACAGTACGAGCAGTACTTC. Protein product: CASSSGQYEQYF.